The rows below give T cell receptor beta chains drawn from one sample of a study of blood T cell repertoires in COVID-19. Produced via immunoSEQ multiplex PCR; TCRdb's table is partial and in-frame only. The sample has around 50,000 clones, more than 75% seen once; the top ten hold over 7.5%. The sample consisted of peripheral blood. The origin of the receptors is a woman aged 80 or older with acute or convalescent COVID-19. Each CDR3 is given with its conserved first and last residue. A D gene is named only where the DNA matches it firmly. Some rows mark clone size as missing; the rest say once, few, many or name a class of expanded clone.

TRBD2	TRBJ2-1	TRBV15	few	CATGRLAADNEQFF	TGTGCCACCGGGAGACTAGCGGCCGACAATGAGCAGTTCTTC
-	TRBJ1-6	TRBV6-4	few	CASSEGPAYLSPLHF	TGTGCCAGCAGTGAGGGGCCGGCATACCTTTCACCCCTCCACTTT
TRBD2	TRBJ2-1	TRBV6-5	-	CASRPLAGGPNEQFF	TGTGCCAGCAGGCCACTAGCGGGAGGGCCCAATGAGCAGTTCTTC
-	TRBJ1-4	TRBV6-5	-	CASRRNRERNEKLFF	TGTGCCAGCAGGCGCAACAGAGAAAGGAATGAAAAACTGTTTTTT
-	TRBJ1-3	TRBV11-2	-	CASSLDPFSGNTIYF	TGTGCCAGCAGCTTAGATCCCTTCTCTGGAAACACCATATATTTT
TRBD1	TRBJ1-3	TRBV3-1/TRBV3-2	-	CASSTDRSSGNTIYF	TGTGCCAGCAGCACGGACAGGAGCTCTGGAAACACCATATATTTT
-	TRBJ2-4	TRBV4-1	-	CASSPQGGLAKNIQYF	TGCGCCAGCAGCCCGCAGGGGGGCCTAGCCAAAAACATTCAGTACTTC
-	TRBJ1-1	TRBV29-1	-	CSVGDRGEAFF	TGCAGCGTTGGTGACCGGGGGGAAGCTTTCTTT
TRBD1	TRBJ2-5	TRBV3-1/TRBV3-2	-	CASSQRTRGYQETQYF	TGTGCCAGCAGCCAGCGTACCAGGGGGTACCAAGAGACCCAGTACTTC
-	TRBJ2-2	TRBV27	-	CASSLGSANTGELFF	TGTGCCAGCAGTTTGGGCAGTGCGAACACCGGGGAGCTGTTTTTT
TRBD2	TRBJ2-7	TRBV28	-	CASSLVGGKEEQYF	TGTGCCAGCAGTTTAGTCGGGGGGAAGGAGGAGCAGTACTTC
-	TRBJ1-2	TRBV5-1	-	CASSLDSPYGYTF	TGCGCCAGCAGCTTGGACAGTCCTTATGGCTACACCTTC
-	TRBJ2-3	TRBV11-2	once	CASSLGTQGRTDTQYF	TGTGCCAGCAGCTTAGGCACTCAGGGGCGCACAGATACGCAGTATTTT
-	TRBJ2-2	TRBV3-1/TRBV3-2	-	CASSPDGVGELFF	TGTGCCAGCAGCCCGGACGGGGTCGGGGAGCTGTTTTTT
TRBD2	TRBJ2-1	TRBV5-1	-	CASSLELAGSYNEQFF	TGCGCCAGCAGCTTGGAACTAGCGGGATCCTACAATGAGCAGTTCTTC
-	TRBJ2-5	TRBV27	-	CASRLLSGWETQYF	TGTGCCAGCAGGCTACTTAGCGGCTGGGAGACCCAGTACTTC
-	TRBJ2-1	TRBV2	-	CASSEEGTAPFF	TGTGCCAGCAGTGAAGAGGGGACTGCCCCGTTCTTC
-	TRBJ1-5	TRBV19	-	CASSTDAAGGNQPQHF	TGTGCCAGTAGTACGGATGCAGCCGGGGGCAATCAGCCCCAGCATTTT
-	TRBJ2-3	TRBV7-8	-	CASSPRDSERDTQYF	TGTGCCAGCAGCCCCCGGGACTCCGAGCGGGATACGCAGTATTTT
TRBD1	TRBJ2-2	TRBV5-1	-	CASSLQAQGQAGELFF	TGCGCCAGCAGCTTGCAGGCACAGGGACAGGCCGGGGAGCTGTTTTTT
-	TRBJ1-2	TRBV6-5	-	CASAGGDYGYTF	TGTGCCAGCGCTGGGGGCGACTATGGCTACACCTTC
TRBD1	TRBJ1-2	TRBV4-2	-	CASSQDYRGGYTF	TGTGCCAGCAGCCAAGATTACAGGGGAGGCTACACCTTC
-	TRBJ2-1	TRBV24-1	-	CATSDSSGPKYNEQFF	TGTGCCACCAGTGATTCGTCAGGGCCCAAATACAATGAGCAGTTCTTC
TRBD1	TRBJ1-2	TRBV14	-	CASSKGQFGYTF	TGTGCCAGCAGCAAGGGACAGTTTGGCTACACCTTC
-	TRBJ1-1	TRBV5-1	few	CASSGGRGPTEAFF	TGCGCCAGCAGCGGGGGCCGGGGCCCCACTGAAGCTTTCTTT
TRBD2	TRBJ2-2	TRBV27	-	CASSLLSSGRRTGELFF	TGTGCCAGCAGTTTACTCTCTAGCGGGAGAAGGACCGGGGAGCTGTTTTTT
-	TRBJ1-3	TRBV2	-	CARGQPGNTIYF	TGTGCCAGGGGACAACCTGGAAACACCATATATTTT
-	TRBJ2-2	TRBV9	-	CASSFQGYTGELFF	TGTGCCAGCAGCTTCCAGGGATACACCGGGGAGCTGTTTTTT
-	TRBJ1-1	TRBV10-1	-	CASTRRRDTEAFF	TGCGCCAGCACCAGACGGAGGGACACTGAAGCTTTCTTT
TRBD1	TRBJ1-1	TRBV7-9	-	CASSYDQGQGHTEAFF	TGTGCCAGCAGCTACGACCAAGGACAGGGTCATACTGAAGCTTTCTTT
TRBD1	TRBJ1-5	TRBV2	few	CASRDRPFGNQPQHF	TGTGCCAGCCGGGACAGGCCCTTTGGCAATCAGCCCCAGCATTTT
-	TRBJ1-5	TRBV7-8	-	CASSLQGAQTNQPQHF	TGTGCCAGCAGCTTACAAGGGGCGCAGACCAATCAGCCCCAGCATTTT
-	TRBJ2-1	TRBV15	once	CATSPGYNEQFF	TGTGCCACCTCCCCGGGGTACAATGAGCAGTTCTTC
-	TRBJ2-7	TRBV24-1	-	CATKGEGYEQYF	TGTGCCACGAAGGGAGAGGGATACGAGCAGTACTTC
-	TRBJ2-7	TRBV6-5	once	CASTLEGYEQYF	TGTGCCAGCACCCTGGAGGGCTACGAGCAGTACTTC
TRBD1	TRBJ2-2	TRBV7-9	-	CASSTGGGELFF	TGTGCCAGCAGCACAGGGGGCGGGGAGCTGTTTTTT
-	TRBJ1-6	TRBV20-1	-	CSASRDISNSPLHF	TGCAGTGCTAGTCGGGACATAAGTAATTCACCCCTCCACTTT
TRBD2	TRBJ2-7	TRBV5-1	-	CASSLVAGGSGEQYF	TGCGCCAGCAGCTTGGTGGCGGGAGGGTCGGGGGAGCAGTACTTC
-	TRBJ2-3	TRBV5-6	-	CASMGRGTDTQYF	TGTGCCAGCATGGGCAGAGGCACAGATACGCAGTATTTT
TRBD1	TRBJ2-7	TRBV10-3	-	CAIKGETGPRYEQYF	TGTGCCATCAAAGGAGAGACAGGGCCCCGCTACGAGCAGTACTTC